This T cell receptor beta chain was observed in a study of cytomegalovirus exposure and HLA in healthy donors. As for this clone: The sample contains more than one DNA sequence encoding this CDR3.

Sequencing was performed with immunoSEQ multiplex PCR; in TCRdb, only in-frame clones are kept and a portion is missing. The sample holds about 330,000 clones, around 90% seen once. The CDR3 runs to 11 residues. Trimming removed 2 bases from V and 4 bases from J, with 3 bases in between. The germline V gene has CDR1 MNHNS and CDR2 SASEGT. V gene TRBV6-1 combines with J gene TRBJ2-7; D gene unclear. The sequence was collected from a young woman in good health and CMV-seropositive. Sequencing was done on a sample of PBMCs. CDR3 sequence: CASSERYEQYF. The CDR3 bases are TGTGCCAGCAGTGAACGGTACGAGCAGTACTTC.